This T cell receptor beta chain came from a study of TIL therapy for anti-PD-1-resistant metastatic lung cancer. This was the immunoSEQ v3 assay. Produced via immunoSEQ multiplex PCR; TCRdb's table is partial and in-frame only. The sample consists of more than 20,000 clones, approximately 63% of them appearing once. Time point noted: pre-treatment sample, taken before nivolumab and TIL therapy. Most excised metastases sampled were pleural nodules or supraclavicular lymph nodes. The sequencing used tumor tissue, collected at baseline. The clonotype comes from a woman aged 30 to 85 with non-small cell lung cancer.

The CDR3 reads CASSYGTYNNEQFF. CDR3 nucleotides: TGTGCCAGCAGTTACGGGACTTATAACAATGAGCAGTTCTTC. J is TRBJ2-1 and V is TRBV6-6, with a possible D match to TRBD2 (6 bases). V was clipped by 2 bases and J by 5 bases, with 10 bases between them. Germline V gives CDR1 MNHNY, CDR2 SVGAGI (reference sequence). The CDR3 runs 14 residues.